Each of the 21 T cell receptor beta chains below was sequenced from the same sample in a study of T-cell memory formation after mild COVID-19. TCRdb used MiXCR to reprocess the 5' RACE reads, holding one entry per CDR3 protein. The sample consists of 220,000 or so distinct CDR3 sequences, 9% to 10% of them appearing once. Sequenced: PBMCs or a T cell subset sorted from them (not recorded which). Receptors were obtained from a young man who had mild COVID-19 (a few samples of this study predate the infection). Cell type and time point are not known.

The rearrangement uses TRBV4-1 and TRBJ1-3; D is possibly TRBD1 (6 bases). The V gene lost 4 bases and the J gene lost 0 bases, with 16 bases spanning the gap. Germline-derived CDR1 and CDR2 are MGHRA and YSYEKL. CDR3 length: 17 residues. CDR3 DNA: TGCGCCAGCAGCCGAGGGGGGATAATCCTCTCTGGAAACACCATATATTTT. As protein: CASSRGGIILSGNTIYF.

In its sample, this clonotype was seen many times. The chain uses TRBV5-8 and TRBJ1-5, with TRBD1 matching over 7 bases. V trimming: 0 bases; J trimming: 7 bases; junction bases outside the gene matches: 4. Germline CDR1 is SGHTS and CDR2 is YDEGEE. CDR3 length: 14 residues. CDR3 region: CASSLGDRVQPQHF. Here the CDR3 DNA reads TGTGCCAGCAGCTTGGGCGACAGGGTCCAGCCCCAGCATTTT.

The chain links TRBV28 to TRBJ2-4, with D possibly TRBD1 on 6 matching bases. This CDR3 has 16 amino acids. Germline values: CDR1 MDHEN, CDR2 SYDVKM. Trimming removed 4 bases from V and 1 base from J, with 14 bases in between. The DNA of the CDR3 is TGTGCCAGCAGTTCACAGGGACGGTTCGCCAAAAACATTCAGTACTTC. Its translation is CASSSQGRFAKNIQYF.

This clonotype was found a few times. V and J are TRBV7-3 and TRBJ2-1, with 8 bases identical to TRBD2. V lost 2 bases, J lost 3 bases, and 3 bases stayed unmatched. The CDR3 runs to 15 residues. Germline V gene lookup returns CDR1 SGHTA and CDR2 FQGTGA. The CDR3 DNA is TGTGCCAGCAGCTTAGCGGGGGGCTTCTACAATGAGCAGTTCTTC. Protein: CASSLAGGFYNEQFF.

This clonotype has only a few counts. The chain recombines TRBV7-2 with TRBJ2-1, with 8 bases lining up with TRBD1. The CDR3 is 15 residues long. V dropped 3 bases and J dropped 4; count of bases not matched to a gene: 5. From germline, CDR1 is SGHTA and CDR2 FQGNSA. As DNA, the CDR3 is TGTGCCAGCAGCTTCGGGACAGGTGCATACAATGAGCAGTTCTTC. Residues: CASSFGTGAYNEQFF.

This rearrangement joins TRBV20-1 to TRBJ2-7; 8 nucleotides align to TRBD1. This CDR3 has 12 residues. From germline, CDR1 is DFQATT and CDR2 SNEGSKA (reference sequence). J gave up 6 bases and V 2 bases, and 3 bases lay outside the gene matches. The CDR3 spells CSARRTGSEQYF. The DNA of the CDR3 is TGCAGTGCTAGACGGACAGGGTCCGAGCAGTACTTC.

This clonotype was seen more than once but under ten times. The chain uses TRBV6-2 or TRBV6-3 and TRBJ2-2; D remains ambiguous. The length of the CDR3 is 13 residues. Trimming left V 8 bases short and J 1 base short, with 8 bases between. Germline loops: CDR1 MNHEY, CDR2 SVGEGT. CDR3 in amino acids: CASRKQNTGELFF. Written as DNA, the CDR3 is TGTGCCAGCCGAAAACAGAACACCGGGGAGCTGTTTTTT.

A few counts support this clonotype. The chain is built from TRBV7-2 and TRBJ2-3; D is ambiguous. The germline V gene encodes CDR1 SGHTA and CDR2 FQGNSA. Trimming left V 5 bases short and J 7 bases short, with 13 bases between. This CDR3 spans 13 amino acids. The CDR3 DNA reads as TGTGCCAGCAGCAATAGGGCCTTGAATACGCAGTATTTT. Translated, it gives CASSNRALNTQYF.

This clonotype was seen ten or more times. The rearrangement joins TRBV19 to TRBJ2-5, with 10 bases fitting TRBD1. CDR3 size: 17 residues. The junction had 10 bases not matched to a gene; V was cut back by 4 bases and J by 2 bases. Germline-derived CDR1 and CDR2 are LNHDA and SQIVND (reference sequence). The chain's CDR3 is CASSTGQGTRGQETQYF. CDR3 in DNA: TGTGCCAGTAGTACGGGACAGGGGACAAGGGGACAAGAGACCCAGTACTTC.

The chain employs TRBV2 and TRBJ1-1; D is unclear. Germline-derived CDR1 and CDR2 are SNHLY and FYNNEI. This CDR3 comprises 12 residues. V lost 2 bases to trimming and J lost 8 bases, with 9 bases between them. The CDR3 coding sequence is TGTGCCAGCAGTGAAAAGCGACCCGAAGCTTTCTTT. This encodes CASSEKRPEAFF.

This clonotype occurred a few times. Here the CDR3 reads CASSYSGGVGEQFF. Written as DNA, the CDR3 is TGTGCCAGCAGTTATAGCGGGGGGGTCGGTGAGCAGTTCTTC. The genes are TRBV6-2 or TRBV6-3 and TRBJ2-1; 11 nucleotides align to TRBD2. The CDR3 is made up of 14 amino acids. V shed 3 bases and J 9 bases; nucleotides not matched to a gene: 4. CDR1 and CDR2 from the germline V gene are MNHEY and SVGEGT.

CDR3 sequence: CASSLENLYNEQFF. The CDR3 bases are TGCGCCAGCAGCTTAGAGAACCTCTACAATGAGCAGTTCTTC. V and J are TRBV5-1 and TRBJ2-1, with D uncertain. The germline V and J ends were trimmed by 2 bases and 3 bases, with 9 bases remaining between them. In germline, CDR1 is SGHRS, CDR2 YFSETQ. The CDR3 loop spans 14 amino acids.

The chain uses TRBV5-5 and TRBJ1-2; D remains ambiguous. Germline V lookup: CDR1 SGHKS, CDR2 YYEKEE (reference sequence). This CDR3 spans 14 amino acids. With 2 bases removed from V and 3 bases from J, the gap between germline ends came to 11 bases. The CDR3, as DNA: TGTGCCAGCAGCTTCACCAGCTCGGACTATGGCTACACCTTC. Its translation is CASSFTSSDYGYTF.

This clonotype was counted only a few times. This chain links TRBV5-1 with TRBJ2-1; D may be TRBD1 (6 bases). CDR3 length: 13 amino acids. Deletions cut 4 bases from V and 6 bases from J, with 11 bases between. In germline, CDR1 is SGHRS, CDR2 YFSETQ. The CDR3: CASSHDRSNEQFF. The DNA for the CDR3 is TGCGCCAGCAGCCACGACAGGAGCAATGAGCAGTTCTTC.

This clonotype has a count of ten or more. The chain employs TRBV20-1 and TRBJ1-1; possibly TRBD1 for D (5 bases). Germline CDR1 DFQATT, CDR2 SNEGSKA (reference sequence). This CDR3 spans 15 amino acids. Trimming removed 2 bases at V and 0 bases at J, with 13 bases between. The CDR3 sequence: CSARPGLGLNTEAFF. In DNA form, the CDR3 reads TGCAGTGCTAGACCAGGCCTGGGACTGAACACTGAAGCTTTCTTT.

This clonotype was recorded at least ten times. The chain recombines TRBV28 with TRBJ1-5; D call uncertain. With 8 bases removed from V and 9 bases from J, the gap between germline ends came to 8 bases. The length of the CDR3 is 10 residues. Germline V gene sequence: CDR1 MDHEN, CDR2 SYDVKM. As DNA, the CDR3 is TGTGCCAGCGGAAAAAGGCCCCAGCATTTT. It yields the protein CASGKRPQHF.

This clonotype occurred a few times. The V gene is TRBV15, the J gene TRBJ2-1, with TRBD1 matching 10 bases. CDR1 and CDR2 from the germline V gene are LNHNV and YYDKDF (reference sequence). J gave up 7 bases and V 5 bases, and 5 bases lay outside the gene matches. This CDR3 comprises 14 residues. CDR3 region: CATSGWTGGNEQFF. Here the CDR3 DNA reads TGTGCCACCAGCGGTTGGACAGGGGGAAATGAGCAGTTCTTC. Variable domain in full (rest from reference TRBV15 and TRBJ2-1): DAMVIQNPRYQVTQFGKPVTLSCSQTLNHNVMYWYQQKSSQAPKLLFHYYDKDFNNEADTPDNFQSRRPNTSFCFLDIRSPGLGDTAMYLCATSGWTGGNEQFFGPGTRLTVL.

This clonotype was seen ten or more times. The chain is built from TRBV4-3 and TRBJ2-1, with D uncertain. This CDR3 comprises 17 residues. The germline V and J ends were trimmed by 1 base and 0 bases, with 13 bases remaining between them. Germline loops: CDR1 LGHNA, CDR2 YSLEER. CDR3 bases: TGCGCCAGCAGCCAAGGGGCCGGCAGGAACTCCTACAATGAGCAGTTCTTC. This gives the protein CASSQGAGRNSYNEQFF.

The table lists this clonotype with a few counts. The rearrangement uses TRBV19 and TRBJ1-6; no clear D. Trimming removed 1 base at V and 7 bases at J, with 8 bases between. Germline CDR1 and CDR2: LNHDA and SQIVND (reference sequence). The CDR3 totals 14 residues. CDR3 bases: TGTGCCAGTAGTATAGGAGATAGGAATTCACCCCTCCACTTT. Residues: CASSIGDRNSPLHF.

This clonotype was seen repeatedly, ten times or more. CDR3 DNA: TGTGCTAGTGGTCCTGGACTAGCGGGGGACAATGAGCAGTTCTTC. Its protein product is CASGPGLAGDNEQFF. The rearrangement joins TRBV12-5 to TRBJ2-1; 13 bases fit TRBD2. This CDR3 is 15 amino acids long. Germline lookup yields CDR1 LGHNT and CDR2 FRNRAP. V lost 5 bases and J lost 5; bases outside the gene matches: 3.

Only a few counts were recorded for this clonotype. The rearrangement uses TRBV11-2 and TRBJ2-3, with TRBD2 identical over 9 bases. The CDR3 consists of 15 residues. The junction had 9 bases not matched to a gene; V was cut back by 5 bases and J by 6 bases. In germline, CDR1 is SGHAT, CDR2 FQNNGV. The CDR3 loop reads CASSPLASGADTQYF. DNA for the CDR3: TGTGCCAGCAGCCCCTTGGCTAGCGGGGCCGATACGCAGTATTTT.